Listed here are 25 T cell receptor beta chains from one sample, sequenced in a study of EBV T-cell therapy then PD-1 blockade in nasopharyngeal carcinoma. As to treatment: AdE1-LMPpoly-expanded autologous EBV-specific T-cell therapy followed by anti-PD-1 nivolumab. Here immunoSEQ multiplex PCR was the method, and the copy in TCRdb shows in-frame clones only, minus some. The table lists 25,000 or so clones, approximately 87% of them singletons. The antigens of these receptors remain unknown. The sequenced sample was CD8+ T cells from blood, obtained around day 60 from a patient whose treatment included autologous EBV-specific T cells and nivolumab. The receptors stem from a man between 40 and 49 years old with nasopharyngeal carcinoma.

Only a few counts were recorded for this clone. The genes are TRBV14 and TRBJ2-1; possible D gene TRBD2, 6 bases. CDR3 size: 15 residues. Germline values: CDR1 SGHDN, CDR2 FVKESK. Trimming took off 4 bases at V and 8 bases at J, with 18 bases between the two ends. Here the CDR3 reads CASSPPGLAGHEQFF. DNA for the CDR3: TGTGCCAGCAGCCCCCCGGGACTTGCGGGTCATGAGCAGTTCTTC.

The chain combines TRBV5-5 with TRBJ2-3, with D tentatively TRBD2 (6 bases). Germline V gene lookup returns CDR1 SGHKS and CDR2 YYEKEE (reference sequence). The CDR3 totals 15 residues. V was cut by 1 base and J by 4 bases, with 13 bases left in between. The CDR3 DNA follows: TGTGCCAGCAGCTTGTCGGGGGAGTACTCAGATACGCAGTATTTT. Its protein is CASSLSGEYSDTQYF.

Regarding this clone: Other nucleotide sequences from this sample produce the same CDR3. V and J are TRBV2 and TRBJ2-7, with 9 bases that match TRBD2. The V segment lost 6 bases and the J segment 6 bases; nucleotides outside the gene matches: 12. Germline V CDR1 and CDR2: SNHLY, FYNNEI. This CDR3 comprises 15 residues. The CDR3 loop reads CASSRLAGDQLEQYF. The DNA for the CDR3 is TGTGCCAGCAGCCGATTAGCGGGGGACCAACTCGAGCAGTACTTC.

This chain connects TRBV28 to TRBJ2-6, with TRBD1 matching 7 bases. Per germline, CDR1 MDHEN and CDR2 SYDVKM. V trimming: 3 bases; J trimming: 0 bases; junction bases outside the gene matches: 5. The CDR3 covers 17 residues. CDR3 residues: CASSLGAGGSGANVLTF. DNA of the CDR3: TGTGCCAGCAGTTTGGGGGCAGGGGGCTCTGGGGCCAACGTCCTGACTTTC.

The chain couples TRBV7-9 to TRBJ1-6, with 7 bases aligning to TRBD1. The junction had 4 bases not matched to a gene; V was cut back by 7 bases and J by 7 bases. The CDR3 covers 13 residues. CDR1 is SEHNR and CDR2 is FQNEAQ in the germline V gene (reference sequence). The CDR3 coding sequence is TGTGCCAGCATGAGACAGGGAAATTCACCCCTCCACTTT. The encoded protein is CASMRQGNSPLHF.

The chain employs TRBV6-4 and TRBJ2-3; a weak D match, TRBD2 (6 bases). The CDR3 spans 16 residues. The germline V gene encodes CDR1 MRHNA and CDR2 SNTAGT. V lost 3 bases to trimming and J lost 2 bases, with 15 bases between them. The CDR3 here is CASSEYIGTPTDTQYF. CDR3 in DNA: TGTGCCAGCAGTGAATACATTGGGACTCCCACAGATACGCAGTATTTT.

The rearrangement joins TRBV10-1 to TRBJ2-7; 10 bases agree with TRBD2. Germline trimming cut 6 bases from V and 1 base from J; bases unmatched to any gene: 3. CDR3 length: 14 residues. Germline CDR1 and CDR2: WNHNN and SYGVQD (reference sequence). For the CDR3, the DNA is TGCGCCAGCAGCGGGACTAGCGCATCCTACGAGCAGTACTTC. Its protein product is CASSGTSASYEQYF.

This chain connects TRBV7-2 to TRBJ2-3, with 7 bases that match TRBD1. Germline V lookup: CDR1 SGHTA, CDR2 FQGNSA. This CDR3 contains 15 residues. Trimming took 2 bases from V and 3 from J; bases not matched to a gene: 5. The CDR3 DNA follows: TGTGCCAGCAGCTTACGGGACAGAAAGACAGATACGCAGTATTTT. Its translation: CASSLRDRKTDTQYF.

This clone turned up a few times. The chain uses TRBV2 and TRBJ2-7; D assignment may be TRBD1 or TRBD2 (5 bases each). The length of the CDR3 is 13 residues. Trimming pared 7 bases from V and 2 bases from J, leaving 12 bases between. Germline assignment: CDR1 SNHLY and CDR2 FYNNEI. The CDR3 loop reads CASIRDAAYEQYF. The CDR3 DNA follows: TGTGCCAGCATAAGGGACGCAGCCTACGAGCAGTACTTC.

The CDR3 loop is CASSLEEGMNTEAFF. CDR3 nucleotides: TGTGCCAGCAGCTTAGAAGAGGGCATGAACACTGAAGCTTTCTTT. The V call is TRBV7-9, the J call TRBJ1-1, with D unresolved. Trimming cost V 1 base and J 0 bases, with 9 bases left between them. Germline-derived CDR1 and CDR2 are SEHNR and FQNEAQ (reference sequence). This CDR3 contains 15 residues.

The chain has TRBV15 and TRBJ1-5; a possible D gene is TRBD1 (6 bases). The ends were cut back, 3 bases at V and 4 bases at J, with 10 bases in the middle. Germline V lookup: CDR1 LNHNV, CDR2 YYDKDF (reference sequence). The CDR3 runs to 14 residues. The CDR3 loop reads CATSRTGPNQPQHF. The CDR3 DNA reads as TGTGCCACCAGCAGGACAGGCCCAAATCAGCCCCAGCATTTT.

V is TRBV20-1 and J is TRBJ2-7; the D is unclear. CDR1 and CDR2 from the germline V gene are DFQATT and SNEGSKA (reference sequence). This CDR3 is 15 amino acids long. Trimming cost V 3 bases and J 2 bases, with 17 bases left between them. In nucleotides, the CDR3 is TGCAGTGCTAGTGACCTCGTTGGCCGACCCTACGAGCAGTACTTC. Its translation: CSASDLVGRPYEQYF.

The chain links TRBV6-2 or TRBV6-3 to TRBJ2-7; D unresolved. Trimming shortened V by 5 bases and J by 0 bases, and 11 bases separated the two germline ends. Germline CDR1 is MNHEY and CDR2 is SVGEGT. The CDR3 totals 14 residues. This CDR3 is CASSRVGISYEQYF. Written as DNA, the CDR3 is TGTGCCAGCAGTCGAGTAGGGATCTCCTACGAGCAGTACTTC.

This rearrangement joins TRBV9 to TRBJ2-4, with D unresolved. In germline, CDR1 is SGDLS, CDR2 YYNGEE. The CDR3 spans 13 residues. The ends were cut back, 4 bases at V and 7 bases at J, with 12 bases in the middle. CDR3 DNA: TGTGCCAGCAGCCCCTCGGAACCGAACATTCAGTACTTC. Its translation is CASSPSEPNIQYF.

The CDR3 loop reads CASSSLDRTDTQYF. The DNA for the CDR3 is TGTGCCAGCAGTTCGTTGGACCGCACAGATACGCAGTATTTT. This chain uses TRBV6-2 or TRBV6-3 with TRBJ2-3; no clear D. This CDR3 spans 14 amino acids. Germline CDR1 and CDR2: MNHEY and SVGEGT. V lost 4 bases, J lost 1 base, and 9 bases lay in between.

The chain links TRBV4-3 to TRBJ1-5; the D is unclear. CDR1 LGHNA and CDR2 YSLEER come from the germline V gene. V lost 4 bases and J 0 bases, leaving 13 bases between the germline ends. This CDR3 comprises 16 residues. The CDR3 DNA reads as TGCGCCAGCAGCCCTCAGGCGGGAGGTAGCAATCAGCCCCAGCATTTT. Protein sequence: CASSPQAGGSNQPQHF.

V gene TRBV6-5 combines with J gene TRBJ1-2; D is perhaps TRBD1 (6 bases). V gave up 6 bases and J gave up 4 bases, with 12 bases separating them. Germline V gives CDR1 MNHEY, CDR2 SVGAGI. CDR3 length equals 13 residues. The DNA for the CDR3 is TGTGCCAGCAGGGCAGGGGCAGTCTATGGCTACACCTTC. Translating it yields CASRAGAVYGYTF.

The rearrangement uses TRBV27 and TRBJ1-2; 8 bases match TRBD1. CDR3 length equals 16 residues. The J segment lost 8 bases and the V segment lost 6 bases, leaving 17 bases of the junction unmatched. The germline V gene has CDR1 MNHEY and CDR2 SMNVEV (reference sequence). The CDR3 DNA reads as TGTGCCAGCAGCCCATCCTTTCCGACAGGGGATTGGGGCTACACCTTC. This sequence encodes CASSPSFPTGDWGYTF.

V is TRBV6-2 or TRBV6-3 and J is TRBJ2-7; D is undetermined. V was trimmed by 5 bases and J by 1 base, leaving 12 bases between them. The CDR3 is 14 amino acids. Per germline, CDR1 MNHEY and CDR2 SVGEGT. The CDR3 loop is CASSKTDESYEQYF. For the CDR3, the DNA is TGTGCCAGCAGTAAAACAGACGAATCCTACGAGCAGTACTTC.

The chain has TRBV2 and TRBJ2-7, with 7 bases aligning to TRBD2. The V segment lost 4 bases and the J segment 4 bases; nucleotides outside the gene matches: 4. Germline V gene lookup returns CDR1 SNHLY and CDR2 FYNNEI. CDR3 length: 13 residues. As DNA, the CDR3 is TGTGCCAGCAGTGTCCGGGGGGTGTACGAGCAGTACTTC. As protein: CASSVRGVYEQYF.

This chain connects TRBV24-1 to TRBJ1-2; 9 bases map to TRBD1. Trimming at V came to 2 bases and at J to 4 bases, leaving 4 bases not matched to a gene. The CDR3 covers 15 residues. CDR1 and CDR2 from the germline V gene are KGHDR and SFDVKD. The CDR3 region is CATSDWTGDFYGYTF. The DNA of the CDR3 is TGTGCCACCAGTGATTGGACAGGGGATTTCTATGGCTACACCTTC.

The chain links TRBV6-6 to TRBJ1-3; TRBD1 might be the D (6 bases). V was clipped by 4 bases and J by 0 bases, with 7 bases between them. This CDR3 has 14 residues. Germline V gene data show CDR1 as MNHNY and CDR2 as SVGAGI (reference sequence). The DNA of the CDR3 is TGTGCCAGCAGTTGGGACAACTCTGGAAACACCATATATTTT. This gives the protein CASSWDNSGNTIYF.

V is TRBV5-4 and J is TRBJ2-7; 12 bases agree with TRBD1. The CDR3 contains 17 residues. The J segment lost 7 bases and the V segment lost 9 bases, leaving 20 bases of the junction unmatched. Germline V CDR1 and CDR2: SGHNT, YYREEE (reference sequence). CDR3 sequence reads: CAISRGTGGSRLGEQYF. CDR3 DNA: TGTGCCATTTCACGGGGGACAGGGGGCTCCCGATTGGGGGAGCAGTACTTC. The whole variable domain, filled in from reference TRBV5-4 and TRBJ2-7, reads ETGVTQSPTHLIKTRGQQVTLRCSSQSGHNTVSWYQQALGQGPQFIFQYYREEENGRGNFPPRFSGLQFPNYSSELNVNALELDDSALYLCAISRGTGGSRLGEQYFGPGTRLTVT.

The table lists this clone with a count of one. This chain connects TRBV23-1 to TRBJ1-3; 7 bases align to TRBD1. Being an ORF, TRBV23-1 has a function that is uncertain. V was pared by 2 bases and J by 2 bases, with 3 bases of the junction left unmatched. This CDR3 spans 15 amino acids. The CDR3 DNA reads as TGCGCCAGCAGTCAACGCCAGGGGGCTGGAAACACCATATATTTT. Translating gives CASSQRQGAGNTIYF.

V usage is TRBV27 and J usage is TRBJ1-5, with D perhaps TRBD1 (5 bases). Germline V CDR1 and CDR2: MNHEY, SMNVEV (reference sequence). Trimming took 4 bases from V and 0 from J, leaving 7 bases between them. The length of the CDR3 is 14 residues. CDR3 nucleotides: TGTGCCAGCAGTTCCAGGGTTAGCAATCAGCCCCAGCATTTT. This encodes CASSSRVSNQPQHF.